This entry lists 32 T cell receptor beta chains sequenced from one sample in a study of blood T cell repertoires in COVID-19. Assay: immunoSEQ multiplex PCR; the TCRdb copy retains only in-frame clones and omits some. This table holds about 220,000 clones, roughly 75% found once. What was sequenced was peripheral blood. The origin of the receptors is an older woman with acute or convalescent COVID-19.

The chain has TRBV7-2 and TRBJ2-7, with 7 bases matching TRBD1. This CDR3 contains 13 residues. Germline V lookup: CDR1 SGHTA, CDR2 FQGNSA. J lost 5 bases, V lost 5 bases, and 6 bases had no gene match. The CDR3 protein is CASSPPTGNEQYF. The CDR3 nucleotides are TGTGCCAGCAGCCCGCCGACAGGGAACGAGCAGTACTTC. Filled out from reference TRBV7-2 and TRBJ2-7, the complete variable domain reads GAGVSQSPSNKVTEKGKDVELRCDPISGHTALYWYRQSLGQGLEFLIYFQGNSAPDKSGLPSDRFSAERTGGSVSTLTIQRTQQEDSAVYLCASSPPTGNEQYFGPGTRLTVT.

The chain has TRBV5-1 and TRBJ1-3, with D possibly being TRBD1 (5 bases). Germline CDR1 SGHRS, CDR2 YFSETQ. This CDR3 spans 16 amino acids. V lost 2 bases, J lost 0 bases, and 12 bases lay in between. This chain's CDR3 is CASSFDSVVSGNTIYF. In DNA form, the CDR3 reads TGCGCCAGCAGCTTTGACAGCGTCGTCTCTGGAAACACCATATATTTT.

The rearrangement joins TRBV24-1 to TRBJ2-5, with TRBD1 matching 8 bases. The junction had 13 bases not matched to a gene; V was cut back by 0 bases and J by 2 bases. Per the germline V gene, CDR1 is KGHDR and CDR2 is SFDVKD. The CDR3 runs to 19 residues. The DNA for the CDR3 is TGTGCCACCAGTGATTTGAACAGGGGGAACCAACGAATACAAGAGACCCAGTACTTC. Encoded protein: CATSDLNRGNQRIQETQYF.

This clone was recorded a few times. The chain links TRBV6-5 to TRBJ1-6, with a weak D call TRBD1 (6 bases). CDR3 length: 14 amino acids. V lost 2 bases and J 7 bases, leaving 9 bases between the germline ends. CDR1 MNHEY and CDR2 SVGAGI come from the germline V gene. In DNA, the CDR3 is TGTGCCAGCAGTTACGGTGACAGGAATTCACCCCTCCACTTT. Residues: CASSYGDRNSPLHF.

This clone was seen once. The chain has TRBV4-3 and TRBJ2-2; no clear D gene. This CDR3 has 17 residues. V was clipped by 0 bases and J by 2 bases, with 13 bases between them. Germline V gives CDR1 LGHNA, CDR2 YSLEER. CDR3 sequence (DNA): TGCGCCAGCAGCCAAGAAGTATTGGGCCGAAACACCGGGGAGCTGTTTTTT. Protein sequence: CASSQEVLGRNTGELFF.

The genes are TRBV19 and TRBJ1-4, with TRBD1 as a possible D gene (5 bases). Per the germline V gene, CDR1 is LNHDA and CDR2 is SQIVND (reference sequence). The CDR3 covers 15 residues. V gave up 3 bases and J gave up 6 bases, with 14 bases separating them. CDR3 DNA: TGTGCCAGTAGTATCCCGGGGACTAAGGATGAAAAACTGTTTTTT. Translation gives CASSIPGTKDEKLFF.

The chain couples TRBV7-9 to TRBJ1-4, with 7 bases matching TRBD1. Germline assignment: CDR1 SEHNR and CDR2 FQNEAQ (reference sequence). The CDR3 is made up of 15 amino acids. Trimming at V came to 5 bases and at J to 0 bases, leaving 3 bases not matched to a gene. In nucleotides, the CDR3 is TGTGCCAGCAGCCGCGGGACAGCAACTAATGAAAAACTGTTTTTT. This translates into CASSRGTATNEKLFF.

This clone was found a few times. The chain employs TRBV7-9 and TRBJ2-3; 8 bases are shared with TRBD2. With V trimmed by 2 bases and J by 4 bases, 8 bases remained unmatched. The germline gives CDR1 SEHNR, CDR2 FQNEAQ (reference sequence). The CDR3 covers 16 residues. As DNA, the CDR3 is TGTGCCAGCAGCTTACGGGGGACTAGACCGGCAGATACGCAGTATTTT. This codes for CASSLRGTRPADTQYF.

V usage is TRBV19 and J usage is TRBJ2-2; the match to TRBD1 covers 9 bases. CDR3 length: 13 residues. The germline V gene encodes CDR1 LNHDA and CDR2 SQIVND (reference sequence). The V and J ends lost 11 bases and 2 bases, in that order; junction bases with no gene match: 3. The chain's CDR3 is CASGQGNTGELFF. CDR3 DNA sequence: TGTGCCTCGGGACAGGGAAACACCGGGGAGCTGTTTTTT.

V gene TRBV6-1 combines with J gene TRBJ1-5; TRBD1 matches 11 bases. The CDR3 runs to 18 residues. Germline V gives CDR1 MNHNS, CDR2 SASEGT. The junction had 9 bases not matched to a gene; V was cut back by 1 base and J by 4 bases. This chain's CDR3 is CASSEDRTGGARNQPQHF. The DNA for the CDR3 is TGTGCCAGCAGTGAAGATCGGACAGGGGGCGCGCGGAATCAGCCCCAGCATTTT.

This clone was observed a few times. This chain joins TRBV6-1 and TRBJ2-7; the D gene is possibly TRBD2 (5 bases). CDR1 is MNHNS and CDR2 is SASEGT in the germline V gene. The CDR3 has 14 amino acids. Trimming removed 1 base from V and 2 bases from J, with 9 bases in between. CDR3 protein: CASSEGVGAYEQYV. The CDR3 region has the DNA TGTGCCAGCAGTGAAGGGGTCGGGGCCTACGAGCAGTACGTC.

The chain has TRBV2 and TRBJ2-3; 11 nucleotides align to TRBD2. V lost 6 bases, J lost 2 bases, and 13 bases stayed unmatched. Germline CDR1 SNHLY, CDR2 FYNNEI. This CDR3 contains 18 residues. Here the CDR3 reads CASSPTLGLAEITDTQYF. The CDR3 DNA reads as TGTGCCAGCAGCCCTACCTTGGGACTAGCGGAGATCACAGATACGCAGTATTTT.

The rearrangement joins TRBV7-9 to TRBJ1-2; a weak D match, TRBD1 (5 bases). The CDR3 totals 13 residues. Germline V lookup: CDR1 SEHNR, CDR2 FQNEAQ (reference sequence). Trimming shortened V by 1 base and J by 8 bases, and 11 bases separated the two germline ends. CDR3: CASSLVGGNGYTF. The CDR3 DNA sequence: TGTGCCAGCAGCTTAGTCGGGGGGAACGGCTACACCTTC.

The CDR3 coding sequence is TGTGCCTGGAGGTTAGCGGGAGTCTCGGCCCAGTACTTC. Translating it yields CAWRLAGVSAQYF. This rearrangement joins TRBV30 to TRBJ2-5, with 9 bases lining up with TRBD2. The junction had 8 bases not matched to a gene; V was cut back by 3 bases and J by 9 bases. CDR3 length equals 13 residues. The germline CDR1 and CDR2 sequences are GTSNPN and SVGIG (reference sequence).

V is TRBV11-3 and J is TRBJ1-1, with TRBD1 matching over 7 bases. V trimming: 0 bases; J trimming: 0 bases; junction bases outside the gene matches: 22. The germline V gene encodes CDR1 SGHNT and CDR2 YENEEA. CDR3 length equals 22 residues. CDR3 DNA sequence: TGTGCCAGCAGCTTAGAGGAGTCCGAGACAGGGAAGGGTAATTTAATGAACACTGAAGCTTTCTTT. It specifies CASSLEESETGKGNLMNTEAFF.

The chain has TRBV10-3 and TRBJ2-1; D perhaps matches TRBD1 (6 bases). In germline, CDR1 is ENHRY, CDR2 SYGVKD. The ends were cut back, 4 bases at V and 7 bases at J, with 20 bases in the middle. CDR3 length equals 16 residues. CDR3 in amino acids: CAISADLTGRWNEQFF. The CDR3 nucleotides read TGTGCCATCAGTGCAGACCTGACAGGAAGGTGGAATGAGCAGTTCTTC.

This clone is a singleton in its sample. The chain carries TRBV29-1 and TRBJ2-3; weak D call: TRBD1 (6 bases). V lost 3 bases and J 5 bases, leaving 9 bases between the germline ends. CDR1 is SQVTM and CDR2 is ANQGSEA in the germline V gene. This CDR3 has 12 amino acids. The CDR3 sequence: CSVETGGDTQYF. CDR3 bases: TGCAGCGTTGAGACAGGAGGAGATACGCAGTATTTT.

V is TRBV30 and J is TRBJ2-2, with 7 nucleotides matching TRBD1. V was pared by 4 bases and J by 3 bases, with 14 bases of the junction left unmatched. Germline V gene lookup returns CDR1 GTSNPN and CDR2 SVGIG (reference sequence). CDR3 length: 17 amino acids. This CDR3 reads CAWTPGHKGAYTGELFF. In DNA, the CDR3 is TGTGCCTGGACCCCCGGGCATAAGGGGGCATACACCGGGGAGCTGTTTTTT. Full variable domain (outside the CDR3, taken from reference TRBV30 and TRBJ2-2): SQTIHQWPATLVQPVGSPLSLECTVEGTSNPNLYWYRQAAGRGLQLLFYSVGIGQISSEVPQNLSASRPQDRQFILSSKKLLLSDSGFYLCAWTPGHKGAYTGELFFGEGSRLTVL.

The chain uses TRBV7-3 and TRBJ2-1; 10 bases are shared with TRBD2. Germline values: CDR1 SGHTA, CDR2 FQGTGA. The CDR3 loop spans 17 amino acids. V was clipped by 2 bases and J by 3 bases; unmatched bases: 7. In DNA, the CDR3 is TGTGCCAGCAGCTTACGGCCTAGCGGGGGTAACTACAATGAGCAGTTCTTC. As protein: CASSLRPSGGNYNEQFF.

The chain employs TRBV4-2 and TRBJ1-3; 9 nucleotides align to TRBD1. With V trimmed by 2 bases and J by 4 bases, 9 bases remained unmatched. Looked up from germline, CDR1 is LGHNA and CDR2 is YNFKEQ. The CDR3 spans 17 residues. The CDR3 DNA reads as TGTGCCAGCAGCCAACCCCTGCCGGGACAGGGCGGAAACACCATATATTTT. It yields the protein CASSQPLPGQGGNTIYF.

The V and J genes are TRBV7-2 and TRBJ2-3, with 7 nucleotides matching TRBD2. The germline V gene encodes CDR1 SGHTA and CDR2 FQGNSA. Trimming took 5 bases from V and 6 from J; bases not matched to a gene: 11. This CDR3 region has 15 residues. The CDR3 DNA is TGTGCCAGCAGCCTACTTACAGCGGGGACGGATACGCAGTATTTT. Translation gives CASSLLTAGTDTQYF.

On this clone: Additional DNA sequences in this sample encode the identical CDR3. The rearrangement links TRBV5-1 to TRBJ1-1; 8 nucleotides match TRBD1. The CDR3 is 15 amino acids. V dropped 4 bases and J dropped 4; count of bases not matched to a gene: 9. CDR1 is SGHRS and CDR2 is YFSETQ in the germline V gene. This CDR3 is CASSPRGREGTEAFF. Written as DNA, the CDR3 is TGCGCCAGCAGCCCCAGGGGGCGAGAGGGCACTGAAGCTTTCTTT.

V is TRBV24-1 and J is TRBJ2-2, with a tentative D call TRBD1 (5 bases). CDR3 size: 15 residues. CDR1 KGHDR and CDR2 SFDVKD come from the germline V gene. The V end was cut by 6 bases, the J end by 1 base, with 11 bases between. The CDR3 nucleotides read TGTGCCACCAGTCAGGCAGGGCTGAACACCGGGGAGCTGTTTTTT. This encodes CATSQAGLNTGELFF.

V is TRBV5-1 and J is TRBJ2-3; TRBD1 matches 7 bases. Germline V gene lookup returns CDR1 SGHRS and CDR2 YFSETQ. The CDR3 spans 15 residues. Germline trimming cut 4 bases from V and 1 base from J; bases unmatched to any gene: 6. The CDR3 DNA sequence: TGCGCCAGCAGCATAACAGGGGAAGGCACAGATACGCAGTATTTT. Residues: CASSITGEGTDTQYF.

The rearrangement uses TRBV28 and TRBJ2-3; D unclear. Trimming pared 2 bases from V and 0 bases from J, leaving 9 bases between. Germline V gene lookup returns CDR1 MDHEN and CDR2 SYDVKM. The CDR3 totals 15 residues. For the CDR3, the DNA is TGTGCCAGCAGTTTAATAACATCCAGCACAGATACGCAGTATTTT. Protein: CASSLITSSTDTQYF.

This chain uses TRBV18 with TRBJ1-4, with D possibly being TRBD1 (5 bases). The CDR3 runs 17 residues. From germline, CDR1 is KGHSH and CDR2 LQKENI. The V end was cut by 1 base, the J end by 6 bases, with 18 bases between. The CDR3 protein is CASSPRGGALNDEKLFF. The DNA of the CDR3 is TGTGCCAGCTCACCACGAGGAGGGGCCTTAAACGATGAAAAACTGTTTTTT.

This rearrangement joins TRBV5-6 to TRBJ2-4, with D possibly matching TRBD1 (5 bases). Trimming removed 3 bases at V and 5 bases at J, with 18 bases between. Germline CDR1 and CDR2: SGHDT and YYEEEE. The CDR3 runs to 16 residues. Written as DNA, the CDR3 is TGTGCCAGCAGCTCCACAGGAGAACGTAGCCAAAACATTCAGTACTTC. This gives the protein CASSSTGERSQNIQYF.

The chain employs TRBV13 and TRBJ1-4; D uncertain. CDR1 PRHDT and CDR2 FYEKMQ come from the germline V gene (reference sequence). The CDR3 is 13 amino acids. Deletions cut 4 bases from V and 0 bases from J, with 3 bases between. The CDR3: CASSSATNEKLFF. The DNA for the CDR3 is TGTGCCAGCAGCTCCGCAACTAATGAAAAACTGTTTTTT.

This clone was seen just once. V is TRBV5-1 and J is TRBJ2-3; TRBD2 agrees at 7 bases. Germline CDR1 is SGHRS and CDR2 is YFSETQ. The junction had 9 bases not matched to a gene; V was cut back by 2 bases and J by 6 bases. The CDR3 length is 15 residues. CDR3 protein: CASSFPGTSVDTQYF. In DNA, the CDR3 is TGCGCCAGCAGCTTCCCGGGTACTAGCGTGGATACGCAGTATTTT.

V usage is TRBV7-2 and J usage is TRBJ2-4, with a possible D match to TRBD2 (6 bases). Trimming stripped 8 bases from V and 1 base from J, with 18 bases between. The length of the CDR3 is 16 residues. Looked up from germline, CDR1 is SGHTA and CDR2 is FQGNSA. CDR3 nucleotides: TGTGCCAGCGGGGGAGGTCGCGGTGGGGCCAAAAACATTCAGTACTTC. It yields the protein CASGGGRGGAKNIQYF.

The chain carries TRBV19 and TRBJ2-7; possible D gene TRBD2, 5 bases. This CDR3 has 13 amino acids. Germline-derived CDR1 and CDR2 are LNHDA and SQIVND (reference sequence). V gave up 5 bases and J gave up 3 bases, with 11 bases separating them. DNA of the CDR3: TGTGCCAGTAGTTGGGCAGCGGACTACGAGCAGTACTTC. Translating it yields CASSWAADYEQYF.

A remark on this clone: The junction shows a germline mismatch at one end, possibly a read error. The chain employs TRBV6-5 and TRBJ2-7; 9 bases are a match to TRBD1. This CDR3 comprises 16 residues. In germline, CDR1 is MNHEY, CDR2 SVGAGI. The DNA for the CDR3 is TGTGCCAGCAGTTACTCTTCACAGGGGGCCTCCAACGAGCAGTACTTC. As protein: CASSYSSQGASNEQYF.